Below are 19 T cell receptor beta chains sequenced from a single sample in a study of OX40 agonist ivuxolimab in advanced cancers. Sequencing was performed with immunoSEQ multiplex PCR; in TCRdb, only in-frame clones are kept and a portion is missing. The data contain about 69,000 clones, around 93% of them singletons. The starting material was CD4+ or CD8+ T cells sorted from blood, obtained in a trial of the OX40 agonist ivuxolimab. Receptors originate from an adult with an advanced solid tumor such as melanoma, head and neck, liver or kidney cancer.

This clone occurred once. CDR3 in DNA: TGCGCCAGCAGCTTGGATAGAAGCGGGAGCGGATACGAGCAGTACTTC. It is translated as CASSLDRSGSGYEQYF. The V and J genes are TRBV5-1 and TRBJ2-7; 8 bases align to TRBD2. Per germline, CDR1 SGHRS and CDR2 YFSETQ. V lost 0 bases to trimming and J lost 4 bases; unmatched junction nucleotides: 9. The CDR3 loop spans 16 amino acids. Drawing the rest from reference TRBV5-1 and TRBJ2-7, the complete variable domain is KAGVTQTPRYLIKTRGQQVTLSCSPISGHRSVSWYQQTPGQGLQFLFEYFSETQRNKGNFPGRFSGRQFSNSRSEMNVSTLELGDSALYLCASSLDRSGSGYEQYFGPGTRLTVT.

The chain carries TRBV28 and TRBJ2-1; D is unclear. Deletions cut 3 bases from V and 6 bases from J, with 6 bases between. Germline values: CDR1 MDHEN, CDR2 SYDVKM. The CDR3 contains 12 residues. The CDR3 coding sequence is TGTGCCAGCAGTTTGAAAGGCAATGAGCAGTTCTTC. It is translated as CASSLKGNEQFF.

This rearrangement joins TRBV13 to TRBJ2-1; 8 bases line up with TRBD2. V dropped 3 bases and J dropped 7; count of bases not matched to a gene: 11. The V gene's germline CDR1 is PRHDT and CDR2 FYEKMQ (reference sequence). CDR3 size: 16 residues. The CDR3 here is CASSFFSGGPQNEQFF. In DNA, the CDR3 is TGTGCCAGCAGCTTCTTCTCGGGAGGGCCCCAAAATGAGCAGTTCTTC. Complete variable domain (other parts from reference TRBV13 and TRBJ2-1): AAGVIQSPRHLIKEKRETATLKCYPIPRHDTVYWYQQGPGQDPQFLISFYEKMQSDKGSIPDRFSAQQFSDYHSELNMSSLELGDSALYFCASSFFSGGPQNEQFFGPGTRLTVL.

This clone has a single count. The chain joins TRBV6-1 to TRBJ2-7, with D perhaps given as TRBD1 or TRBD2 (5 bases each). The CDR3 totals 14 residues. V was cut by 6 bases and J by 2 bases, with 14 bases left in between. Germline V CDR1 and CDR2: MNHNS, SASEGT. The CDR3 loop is CASSLGTETYEQYF. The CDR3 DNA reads TGTGCCAGCAGCCTTGGGACCGAGACCTACGAGCAGTACTTC.

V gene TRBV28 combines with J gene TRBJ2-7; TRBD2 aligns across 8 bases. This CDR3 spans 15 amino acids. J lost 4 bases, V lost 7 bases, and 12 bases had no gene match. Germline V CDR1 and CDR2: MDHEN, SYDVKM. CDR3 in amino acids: CASNLGGAGAYEQYF. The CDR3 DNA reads TGTGCCAGCAACCTGGGTGGAGCGGGAGCATACGAGCAGTACTTC.

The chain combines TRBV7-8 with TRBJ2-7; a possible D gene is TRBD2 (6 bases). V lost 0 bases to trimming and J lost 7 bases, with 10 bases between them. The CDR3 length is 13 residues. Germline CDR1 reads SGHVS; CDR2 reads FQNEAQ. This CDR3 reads CASSLALGREQYF. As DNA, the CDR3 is TGTGCCAGCAGCTTAGCGCTAGGGAGGGAGCAGTACTTC.

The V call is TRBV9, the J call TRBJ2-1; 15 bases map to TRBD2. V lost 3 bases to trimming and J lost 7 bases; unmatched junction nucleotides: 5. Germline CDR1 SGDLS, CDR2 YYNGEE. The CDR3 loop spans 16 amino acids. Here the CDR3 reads CASSATGTSGRNEQFF. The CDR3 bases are TGTGCCAGCAGCGCTACCGGGACTAGCGGGAGGAATGAGCAGTTCTTC.

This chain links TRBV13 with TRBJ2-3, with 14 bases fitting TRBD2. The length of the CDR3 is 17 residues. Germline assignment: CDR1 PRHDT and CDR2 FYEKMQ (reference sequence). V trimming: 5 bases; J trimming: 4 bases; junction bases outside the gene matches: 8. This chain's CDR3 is CASSPRLAGGPADTQYF. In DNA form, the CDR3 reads TGTGCCAGCAGCCCTCGACTAGCGGGAGGGCCGGCAGATACGCAGTATTTT. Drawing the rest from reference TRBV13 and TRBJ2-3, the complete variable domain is AAGVIQSPRHLIKEKRETATLKCYPIPRHDTVYWYQQGPGQDPQFLISFYEKMQSDKGSIPDRFSAQQFSDYHSELNMSSLELGDSALYFCASSPRLAGGPADTQYFGPGTRLTVL.

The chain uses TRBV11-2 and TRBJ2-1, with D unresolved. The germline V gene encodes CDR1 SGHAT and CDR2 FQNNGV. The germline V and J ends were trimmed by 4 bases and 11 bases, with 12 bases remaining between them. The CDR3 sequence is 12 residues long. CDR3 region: CASSSGMPQQFF. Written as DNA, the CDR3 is TGTGCCAGCAGCTCTGGGATGCCACAGCAGTTCTTC.

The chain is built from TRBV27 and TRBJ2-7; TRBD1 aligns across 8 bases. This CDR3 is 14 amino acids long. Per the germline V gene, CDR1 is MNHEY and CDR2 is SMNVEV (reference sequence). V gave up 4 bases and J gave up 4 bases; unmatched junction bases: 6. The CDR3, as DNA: TGTGCCAGCAGTTCCGCGACAGGGGTATACGAGCAGTACTTC. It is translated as CASSSATGVYEQYF.

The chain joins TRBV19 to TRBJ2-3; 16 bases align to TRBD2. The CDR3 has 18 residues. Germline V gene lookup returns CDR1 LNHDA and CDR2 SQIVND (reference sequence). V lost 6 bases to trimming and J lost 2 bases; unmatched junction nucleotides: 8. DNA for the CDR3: TGTGCCAGTAGGCCGGGACTAGCGGGAGGGGGTGCCACAGATACGCAGTATTTT. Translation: CASRPGLAGGGATDTQYF.

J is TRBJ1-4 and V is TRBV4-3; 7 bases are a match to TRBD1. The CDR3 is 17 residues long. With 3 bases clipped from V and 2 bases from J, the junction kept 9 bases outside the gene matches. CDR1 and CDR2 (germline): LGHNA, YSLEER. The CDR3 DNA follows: TGCGCCAGCAGCCATGACCAGGGGGTTGGGACTAATGAAAAACTGTTTTTT. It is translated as CASSHDQGVGTNEKLFF.

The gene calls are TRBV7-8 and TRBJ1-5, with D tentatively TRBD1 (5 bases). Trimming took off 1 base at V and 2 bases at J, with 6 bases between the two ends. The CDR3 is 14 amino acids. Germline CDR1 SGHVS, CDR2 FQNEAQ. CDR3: CASSLGGGNQPQHF. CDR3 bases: TGTGCCAGCAGCTTAGGGGGGGGCAATCAGCCCCAGCATTTT.

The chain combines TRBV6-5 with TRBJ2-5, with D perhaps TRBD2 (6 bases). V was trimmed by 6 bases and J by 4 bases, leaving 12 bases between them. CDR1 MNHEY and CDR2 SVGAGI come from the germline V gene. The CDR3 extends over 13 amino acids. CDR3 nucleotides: TGTGCCAGCAGCACCTTGGGGGGAGAGACCCAGTACTTC. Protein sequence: CASSTLGGETQYF.

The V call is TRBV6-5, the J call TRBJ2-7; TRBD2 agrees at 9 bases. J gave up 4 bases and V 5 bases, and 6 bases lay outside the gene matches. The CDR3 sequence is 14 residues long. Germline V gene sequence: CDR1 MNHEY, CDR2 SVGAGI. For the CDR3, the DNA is TGTGCCAGCAGTATAGCGGGAGAGAGTTACGAGCAGTACTTC. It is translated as CASSIAGESYEQYF.

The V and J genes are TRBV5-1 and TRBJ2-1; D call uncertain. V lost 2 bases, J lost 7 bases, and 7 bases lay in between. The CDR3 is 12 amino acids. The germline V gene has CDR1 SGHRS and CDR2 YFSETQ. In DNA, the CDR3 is TGCGCCAGCAGCTTCCACGGGAATGAGCAGTTCTTC. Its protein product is CASSFHGNEQFF.

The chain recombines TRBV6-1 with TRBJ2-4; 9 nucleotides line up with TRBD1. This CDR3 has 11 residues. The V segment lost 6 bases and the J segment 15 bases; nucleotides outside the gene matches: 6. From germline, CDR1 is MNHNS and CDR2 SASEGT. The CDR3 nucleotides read TGTGCCAGCAGCCGGGACAGGGTCGGGTACTTC. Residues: CASSRDRVGYF.

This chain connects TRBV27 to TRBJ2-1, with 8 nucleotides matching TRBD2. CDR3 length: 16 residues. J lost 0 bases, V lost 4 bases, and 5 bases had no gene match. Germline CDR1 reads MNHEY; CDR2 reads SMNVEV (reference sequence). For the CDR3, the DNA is TGTGCCAGCAGTTCCTTCAGCGGGGGCTCCTACAATGAGCAGTTCTTC. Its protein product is CASSSFSGGSYNEQFF.

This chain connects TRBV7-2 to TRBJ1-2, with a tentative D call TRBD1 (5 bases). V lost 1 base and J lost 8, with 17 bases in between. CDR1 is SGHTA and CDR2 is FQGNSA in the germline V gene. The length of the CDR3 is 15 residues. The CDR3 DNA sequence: TGTGCCAGCAGCTTAGTAGGGACCGACCCCTGGGGCTACACCTTC. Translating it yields CASSLVGTDPWGYTF.